The 23 T cell receptor beta chains listed next were all sequenced from one sample in a study of blood T cell repertoires in COVID-19. The assay was immunoSEQ multiplex PCR, and TCRdb's table has in-frame clones only and misses some. This table has 270,000 or so clones, under 90% appearing once. The sequenced material came from peripheral blood. Source of these receptors: a woman in her forties who had recovered from COVID-19.

The chain combines TRBV5-1 with TRBJ2-2; D is uncertain. This CDR3 comprises 14 residues. V was pared by 5 bases and J by 2 bases, with 10 bases between. CDR1 is SGHRS and CDR2 is YFSETQ in the germline V gene. The CDR3 coding sequence is TGCGCCAGCAGTCAGAATCAAAACACCGGGGAGCTGTTTTTT. Translating it yields CASSQNQNTGELFF.

This clone was detected once. This chain uses TRBV7-9 with TRBJ2-3; tentative D call: TRBD2 (6 bases). Germline V gene sequence: CDR1 SEHNR, CDR2 FQNEAQ (reference sequence). Trimming left V 3 bases short and J 0 bases short, with 10 bases between. The CDR3 has 15 residues. As DNA, the CDR3 is TGTGCCAGCAGCTTGGGACTTGGTAGCACAGATACGCAGTATTTT. This translates into CASSLGLGSTDTQYF.

V gene TRBV28 combines with J gene TRBJ2-3; TRBD1 might be the D (5 bases). Trimming stripped 3 bases from V and 3 bases from J, with 10 bases between. The CDR3 runs 14 residues. Germline V CDR1 and CDR2: MDHEN, SYDVKM. The CDR3 spells CASSFLSGTDTQYF. The DNA for the CDR3 is TGTGCCAGCAGTTTCTTGTCAGGGACAGATACGCAGTATTTT. The full variable domain, with the rest looked up from reference TRBV28 and TRBJ2-3, is DVKVTQSSRYLVKRTGEKVFLECVQDMDHENMFWYRQDPGLGLRLIYFSYDVKMKEKGDIPEGYSVSREKKERFSLILESASTNQTSMYLCASSFLSGTDTQYFGPGTRLTVL.

CDR3 bases: TGTGCCAGCAGCTTAGTTGTAGCGGGCAGCAATGAGCAGTTCTTC. Translating it yields CASSLVVAGSNEQFF. This chain connects TRBV7-8 to TRBJ2-1; 7 bases map to TRBD2. Germline CDR1 SGHVS, CDR2 FQNEAQ. V dropped 1 base and J dropped 6; count of bases not matched to a gene: 6. The CDR3 sequence is 15 residues long.

A single count supports this clone. The chain links TRBV7-8 to TRBJ2-1, with 16 bases aligning to TRBD2. Losses at the gene ends were 5 bases for V and 1 base for J; bases not matched to a gene: 11. The CDR3 has 20 residues. Germline V lookup: CDR1 SGHVS, CDR2 FQNEAQ. The CDR3 loop reads CASSGRGTSGRARSYNEQFF. For the CDR3, the DNA is TGTGCCAGCAGCGGGAGAGGGACTAGCGGGAGGGCCCGGTCCTACAATGAGCAGTTCTTC.

This clone occurred a few times. This chain links TRBV4-1 with TRBJ2-2; D call uncertain. V was cut by 0 bases and J by 6 bases, with 11 bases left in between. Germline CDR1 and CDR2: MGHRA and YSYEKL. The CDR3 length is 15 residues. This CDR3 reads CASSQERNYPGELFF. CDR3 bases: TGCGCCAGCAGCCAAGAGAGGAATTATCCCGGGGAGCTGTTTTTT.

The chain employs TRBV7-8 and TRBJ1-5; D remains ambiguous. V shed 9 bases and J shed 0 bases, with 12 bases lying between them. The CDR3 has 14 amino acids. Germline V lookup: CDR1 SGHVS, CDR2 FQNEAQ. The CDR3, as DNA: TGTGCCAGTGCGTCGGGGTATAGCAATCAGCCCCAGCATTTT. It is translated as CASASGYSNQPQHF. The full variable domain, completed using reference TRBV7-8 and TRBJ1-5, is GAGVSQSPRYKVAKRGQDVALRCDPISGHVSLFWYQQALGQGPEFLTYFQNEAQLDKSGLPSDRFFAERPEGSVSTLKIQRTQQEDSAVYLCASASGYSNQPQHFGDGTRLSIL.

This clone showed up just once. The rearrangement uses TRBV11-2 and TRBJ1-1, with 7 positions matching TRBD1. The V segment lost 1 base and the J segment 5 bases; nucleotides outside the gene matches: 7. The germline V gene has CDR1 SGHAT and CDR2 FQNNGV. The CDR3 sequence is 15 residues long. CDR3 bases: TGTGCCAGCAGCTTAGGACAGGGAGTTTGGACTGAAGCTTTCTTT. Protein: CASSLGQGVWTEAFF.

The CDR3 DNA reads TGCGCCAGCAGCCAAGGTTCCAGGGAGGGCTGGGAGCAGTACTTC. As protein: CASSQGSREGWEQYF. The V gene is TRBV4-1, the J gene TRBJ2-7; 7 bases match TRBD2. Per the germline V gene, CDR1 is MGHRA and CDR2 is YSYEKL. With V trimmed by 1 base and J by 7 bases, 10 bases remained unmatched. The CDR3 contains 15 residues.

The chain combines TRBV7-6 with TRBJ2-2, with D possibly being TRBD1 (6 bases). Between the trimmed V and J ends, which lost 7 bases and 1 base, there was a span of 16 bases. Germline-derived CDR1 and CDR2 are SGHVS and FNYEAQ. The CDR3 extends over 16 amino acids. As DNA, the CDR3 is TGTGCCAGCACCCGGGGCACAGGGATGAACACCGGGGAGCTGTTTTTT. It codes for CASTRGTGMNTGELFF.

In its sample, this clone was seen once. V and J are TRBV19 and TRBJ1-3; D not certain. This CDR3 has 14 amino acids. Germline V gene sequence: CDR1 LNHDA, CDR2 SQIVND (reference sequence). Trimming removed 5 bases from V and 0 bases from J, with 8 bases in between. The CDR3 coding sequence is TGTGCCAGTAGTCCTGAGATCTCTGGAAACACCATATATTTT. Translated, it gives CASSPEISGNTIYF.

The V gene is TRBV5-6, the J gene TRBJ2-1; no reliable D call. Trimming removed 2 bases at V and 5 bases at J, with 14 bases between. From germline, CDR1 is SGHDT and CDR2 YYEEEE. The CDR3 has 15 residues. Written as DNA, the CDR3 is TGTGCCAGCAGCTTTCTCCAGATTTCCCACAATGAGCAGTTCTTC. As protein: CASSFLQISHNEQFF. Full variable domain (outside the CDR3, taken from reference TRBV5-6 and TRBJ2-1): DAGVTQSPTHLIKTRGQQVTLRCSPKSGHDTVSWYQQALGQGPQFIFQYYEEEERQRGNFPDRFSGHQFPNYSSELNVNALLLGDSALYLCASSFLQISHNEQFFGPGTRLTVL.

The gene calls are TRBV2 and TRBJ1-1, with 9 bases fitting TRBD1. V dropped 4 bases and J dropped 1; count of bases not matched to a gene: 4. Germline V gene lookup returns CDR1 SNHLY and CDR2 FYNNEI. The CDR3 runs 15 residues. The CDR3 sequence is CASSGDREGNTEAFF. The CDR3 nucleotides are TGTGCCAGCAGTGGGGACAGGGAGGGGAACACTGAAGCTTTCTTT.

This clone has only one observation. The gene calls are TRBV5-1 and TRBJ2-5, with 11 nucleotides matching TRBD1. The CDR3 has 16 residues. Trimming cost V 0 bases and J 4 bases; bases outside gene matches: 5. The V gene's germline CDR1 is SGHRS and CDR2 YFSETQ. The CDR3 nucleotides read TGCGCCAGCAGCTTGGGGACAGGGGGCTTAGGAGAGACCCAGTACTTC. This codes for CASSLGTGGLGETQYF.

The chain joins TRBV5-1 to TRBJ2-7, with D possibly being TRBD1 (5 bases). CDR1 and CDR2 from the germline V gene are SGHRS and YFSETQ. The CDR3 has 15 amino acids. The V and J ends lost 0 bases and 6 bases respectively, with 16 bases between them. CDR3 protein: CASSLVGLQGSEQYF. CDR3 coding DNA: TGCGCCAGCAGCTTGGTGGGGTTGCAGGGCTCCGAGCAGTACTTC.

The chain links TRBV18 to TRBJ2-1, with 8 nucleotides matching TRBD1. The CDR3 is 17 residues long. The germline CDR1 and CDR2 sequences are KGHSH and LQKENI. The ends lost 0 bases at V and 0 bases at J; junction bases unmatched: 4. The CDR3 protein is CASSPPRTGSSYNEQFF. CDR3 sequence (DNA): TGTGCCAGCTCACCACCTCGGACAGGGAGCTCCTACAATGAGCAGTTCTTC.

Of note for this clone: The junction differs from germline at one of its ends, possibly a read error. This chain links TRBV4-1 with TRBJ1-4; 7 nucleotides agree with TRBD1. CDR3 length equals 12 residues. Germline V CDR1 and CDR2: MGHRA, YSYEKL. CDR3 sequence: CASSQAPGTEVF. Here the CDR3 DNA reads TGCGCCAGCAGCCAAGCCCCCGGGACAGAGGTTTTT.

The J gene is TRBJ2-5, the V gene TRBV5-4; D might be TRBD1 (6 bases). In germline, CDR1 is SGHNT, CDR2 YYREEE (reference sequence). The CDR3 loop spans 14 amino acids. The ends were cut back, 4 bases at V and 3 bases at J, with 13 bases in the middle. Here the CDR3 DNA reads TGTGCCAGCAGCCCCGGGACAACCAAAGAGACCCAGTACTTC. This gives the protein CASSPGTTKETQYF.

The chain recombines TRBV28 with TRBJ2-2; D not resolved. V was clipped by 2 bases and J by 2 bases, with 9 bases between them. The CDR3 covers 15 residues. CDR1 and CDR2 from the germline V gene are MDHEN and SYDVKM. This CDR3 reads CASSLHAVNTGELFF. The DNA for the CDR3 is TGTGCCAGCAGTTTACATGCAGTTAACACCGGGGAGCTGTTTTTT.

V gene TRBV2 combines with J gene TRBJ1-1; TRBD1 might be the D (5 bases). Per germline, CDR1 SNHLY and CDR2 FYNNEI. The CDR3 spans 15 residues. Deletions cut 2 bases from V and 0 bases from J, with 10 bases between. CDR3 residues: CASSERGVMNTEAFF. CDR3 nucleotides: TGTGCCAGCAGTGAACGGGGGGTCATGAACACTGAAGCTTTCTTT.

This clone was seen more than once but under ten times. The genes are TRBV4-1 and TRBJ2-7; TRBD1 matches 9 bases. The CDR3 runs to 15 residues. Germline-derived CDR1 and CDR2 are MGHRA and YSYEKL. J lost 3 bases, V lost 3 bases, and 6 bases had no gene match. The DNA of the CDR3 is TGCGCCAGCAGCCAGTCGGACAGGGGTCTCTACGAGCAGTACTTC. Amino acids: CASSQSDRGLYEQYF.

The chain employs TRBV4-1 and TRBJ1-3, with 9 bases fitting TRBD1. CDR1 is MGHRA and CDR2 is YSYEKL in the germline V gene. The CDR3 extends over 15 amino acids. J was trimmed by 8 bases and V by 5 bases; bases with no gene match: 10. CDR3 region: CASSEGDRDRDTIYF. The DNA of the CDR3 is TGCGCCAGCAGCGAAGGGGACAGGGATCGGGACACCATATATTTT.

The chain links TRBV7-8 to TRBJ2-7; the match to TRBD2 covers 13 bases. Unmatched junction bases numbered 9, after V lost 2 bases and J lost 5 bases. The CDR3 is 17 residues long. Germline CDR1 and CDR2: SGHVS and FQNEAQ. CDR3 residues: CASSLTGTSGTVNEQYF. The CDR3 DNA reads as TGTGCCAGCAGCTTAACCGGGACTAGCGGGACGGTGAACGAGCAGTACTTC.